These T cell receptor beta chains were read from a single sample in a study of T-cell reconstitution after alpha-beta-depleted transplantation in children. TCRdb redid the calling of the PCR reads with MiXCR, one entry per CDR3 protein. Here the sample spans fewer than 1 million distinct CDR3 sequences, around 17% being singletons. The sample consisted of PBMCs, mostly from graft donor cells, taken 360 days after TCRalphabeta/CD19-depleted stem cell transplant. Every receptor here comes from a male patient younger than 18 who had a stem cell transplant for acute lymphoblastic leukemia, so the T cells may come from the graft donor. Each CDR3 is given with its conserved first and last residue.

TRBV5-5	TRBJ2-3	CASSLLLLAINTQYF
TRBV5-1	TRBJ2-7	CASSFILPGQKYEQYF
TRBV15	TRBJ2-7	CATSRKGQGGYEQYF
TRBV6-5	TRBJ1-1	CASSYESRPNTEAFF
TRBV20-1	TRBJ1-1	CSAREGNRWNTEAFF
TRBV4-1	TRBJ2-7	CASSQGPSGGAYEQYF
TRBV6-1	TRBJ2-7	CASRGSGRRQQYF
TRBV5-5	TRBJ1-5	CASSLEGISPYSNQPQHF
TRBV12-3/TRBV12-4	TRBJ2-5	CASSSPETFQETQYF
TRBV6-1	TRBJ2-3	CASGTGIVNTQYF
TRBV4-1	TRBJ2-1	CASSQYGYSGSFSYNEQFF
TRBV29-1	TRBJ1-1	CSVYRAPEAFF
TRBV18	TRBJ2-1	CASSPTTGAPNEQFF
TRBV18	TRBJ2-7	CASSTDRYEQYF
TRBV10-3	TRBJ2-1	CAISGHRVGSYNEQFF
TRBV7-9	TRBJ2-1	CASSPNRPGLAYNEQFF
TRBV7-9	TRBJ2-1	CASSLRKSAEGNEQFF
TRBV5-1	TRBJ2-7	CASSRGTEHTYEQYF
TRBV27	TRBJ2-1	CASRPAGTGGKDEQFF
TRBV29-1	TRBJ2-3	CSVAYYRGITDTQYF
TRBV12-3/TRBV12-4	TRBJ1-1	CASSFFGENTEAFF
TRBV4-1	TRBJ2-7	CASSQDLGAPYEQYF
TRBV15	TRBJ2-7	CATSRPGSGGYEQYF
TRBV7-9	TRBJ2-5	CASSGGSETQYF
TRBV7-6	TRBJ2-1	CASSIRTALNEQFF
TRBV20-1	TRBJ1-1	CSAPQTGPLMGEAFF
TRBV18	TRBJ2-3	CASLLSRTDTQYF
TRBV18	TRBJ1-2	CASSTGQGYGYTF
TRBV20-1	TRBJ2-5	CSALAGGYQETQYF
TRBV5-1	TRBJ2-7	CASSSTNSGTYSYEQYF
TRBV4-1	TRBJ2-7	CASSQDPGHSSYEQYF
TRBV12-3/TRBV12-4	TRBJ2-5	CASRVAGSVQTQYF
TRBV19	TRBJ2-7	CASSIGRGSYEQYF
TRBV28	TRBJ1-2	CASSLLDRVLYGYTF
TRBV5-1	TRBJ2-3	CASSYIFSTDTQYF
TRBV27	TRBJ2-6	CASSFFLLFGANVLTF
TRBV20-1	TRBJ2-7	CSATPVGYEQYF
TRBV10-3	TRBJ2-3	CAISENLGIDTQYF
TRBV18	TRBJ2-1	CASSQLQGNEQFF
TRBV12-3/TRBV12-4	TRBJ2-3	CASRPTSTDTQYF
TRBV5-1	TRBJ1-2	CASSFGDSRLPQGYTF
TRBV15	TRBJ2-7	CATSTRLVTYEQYF
TRBV5-1	TRBJ2-4	CASSSGTRENIQYF
TRBV24-1	TRBJ2-1	CATSSRGTYNEQFF
TRBV5-1	TRBJ2-3	CASGSRTLTDTQYF
TRBV7-7	TRBJ2-3	CASSDMSADTQYF